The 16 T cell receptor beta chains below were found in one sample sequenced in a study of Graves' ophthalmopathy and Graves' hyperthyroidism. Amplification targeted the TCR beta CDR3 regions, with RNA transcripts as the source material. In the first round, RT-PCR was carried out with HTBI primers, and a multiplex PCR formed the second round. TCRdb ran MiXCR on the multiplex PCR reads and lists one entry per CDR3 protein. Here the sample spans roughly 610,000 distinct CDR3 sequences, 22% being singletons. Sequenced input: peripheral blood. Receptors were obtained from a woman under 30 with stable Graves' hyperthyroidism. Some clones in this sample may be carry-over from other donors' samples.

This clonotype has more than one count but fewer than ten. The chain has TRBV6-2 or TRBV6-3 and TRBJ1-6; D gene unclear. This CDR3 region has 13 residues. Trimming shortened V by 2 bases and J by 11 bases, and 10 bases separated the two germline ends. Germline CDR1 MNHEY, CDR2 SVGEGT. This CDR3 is CASSYQAAAPLHF. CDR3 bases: TGTGCCAGCAGTTACCAGGCAGCGGCACCCCTCCACTTT.

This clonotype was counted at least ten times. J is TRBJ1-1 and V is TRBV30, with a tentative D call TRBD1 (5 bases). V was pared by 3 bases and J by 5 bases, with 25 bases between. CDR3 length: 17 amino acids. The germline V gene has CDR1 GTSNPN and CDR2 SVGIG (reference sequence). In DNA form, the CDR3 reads TGTGCCTGGAGATCACCCTACCTCCGGGACGCTGGGACTGAAGCTTTCTTT. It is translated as CAWRSPYLRDAGTEAFF.

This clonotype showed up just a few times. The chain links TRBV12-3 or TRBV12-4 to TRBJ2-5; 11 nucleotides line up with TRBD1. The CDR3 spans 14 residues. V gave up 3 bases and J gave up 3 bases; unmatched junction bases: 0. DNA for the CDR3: TGTGCCAGCAGTTTGGGACAGGGGGAAGAGACCCAGTACTTC. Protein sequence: CASSLGQGEETQYF.

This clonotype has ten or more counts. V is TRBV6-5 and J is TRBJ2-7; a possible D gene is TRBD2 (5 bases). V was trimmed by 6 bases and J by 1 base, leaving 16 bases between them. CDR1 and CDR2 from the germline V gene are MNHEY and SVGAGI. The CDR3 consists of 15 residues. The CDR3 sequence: CASRYESGPSYEQYF. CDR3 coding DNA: TGTGCCAGCAGGTACGAAAGCGGCCCTTCCTACGAGCAGTACTTC.

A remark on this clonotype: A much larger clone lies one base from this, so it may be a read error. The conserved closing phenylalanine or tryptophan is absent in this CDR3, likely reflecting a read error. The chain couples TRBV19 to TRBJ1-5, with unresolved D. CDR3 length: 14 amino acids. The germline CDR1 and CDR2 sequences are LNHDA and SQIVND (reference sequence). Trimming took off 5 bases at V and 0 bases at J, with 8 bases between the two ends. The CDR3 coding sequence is TGTGCCAGTAGTGCCACTTATAGCAATCAGCCCCAGCATCTT. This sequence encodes CASSATYSNQPQHL.

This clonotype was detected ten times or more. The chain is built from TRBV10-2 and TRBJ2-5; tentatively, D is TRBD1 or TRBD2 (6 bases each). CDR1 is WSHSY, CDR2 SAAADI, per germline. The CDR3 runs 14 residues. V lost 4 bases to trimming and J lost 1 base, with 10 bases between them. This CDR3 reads CASSGRDTQETQYF. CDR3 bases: TGCGCCAGCAGTGGGCGGGACACCCAAGAGACCCAGTACTTC.

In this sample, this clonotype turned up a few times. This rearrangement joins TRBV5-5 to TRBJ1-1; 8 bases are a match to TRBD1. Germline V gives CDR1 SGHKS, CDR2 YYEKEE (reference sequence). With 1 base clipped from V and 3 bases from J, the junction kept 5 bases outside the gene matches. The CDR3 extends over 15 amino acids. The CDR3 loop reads CASSLLGQGHTEAFF. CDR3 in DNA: TGTGCCAGCAGCTTGCTAGGACAGGGTCACACTGAAGCTTTCTTT.

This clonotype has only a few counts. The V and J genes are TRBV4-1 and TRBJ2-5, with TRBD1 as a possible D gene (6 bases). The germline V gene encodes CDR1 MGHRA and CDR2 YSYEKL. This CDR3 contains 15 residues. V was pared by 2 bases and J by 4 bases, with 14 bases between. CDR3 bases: TGCGCCAGCAGCCAATATTACCAACAGGGAGAGACCCAGTACTTC. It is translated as CASSQYYQQGETQYF.

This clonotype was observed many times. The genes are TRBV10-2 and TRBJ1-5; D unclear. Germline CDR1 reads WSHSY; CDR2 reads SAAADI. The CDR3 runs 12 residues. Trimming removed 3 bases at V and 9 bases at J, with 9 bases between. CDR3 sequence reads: CASSDSRGPQHF. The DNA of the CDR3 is TGCGCCAGCAGTGACTCTCGGGGGCCCCAGCATTTT.

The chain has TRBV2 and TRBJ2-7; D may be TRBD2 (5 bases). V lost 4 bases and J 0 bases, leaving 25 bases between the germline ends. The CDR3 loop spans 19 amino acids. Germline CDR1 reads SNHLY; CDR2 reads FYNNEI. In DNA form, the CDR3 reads TGTGCCAGCAGTGTTTCCTCGGATGATCTGGGCGGGTACTCCTACGAGCAGTACTTC. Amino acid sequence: CASSVSSDDLGGYSYEQYF.

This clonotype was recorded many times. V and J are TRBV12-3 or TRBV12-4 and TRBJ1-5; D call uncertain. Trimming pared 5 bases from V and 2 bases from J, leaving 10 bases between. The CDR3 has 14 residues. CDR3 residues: CASSPPTGNQPQHF. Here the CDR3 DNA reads TGTGCCAGCAGTCCGCCGACGGGCAATCAGCCCCAGCATTTT.

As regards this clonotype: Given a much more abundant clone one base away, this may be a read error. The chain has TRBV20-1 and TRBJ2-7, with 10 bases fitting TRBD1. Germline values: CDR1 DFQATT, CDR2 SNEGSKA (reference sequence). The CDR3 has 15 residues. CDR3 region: CSAGGGTGELGEQCF. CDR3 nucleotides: TGCAGTGCTGGGGGGGGGACAGGGGAATTGGGTGAGCAGTGCTTC.

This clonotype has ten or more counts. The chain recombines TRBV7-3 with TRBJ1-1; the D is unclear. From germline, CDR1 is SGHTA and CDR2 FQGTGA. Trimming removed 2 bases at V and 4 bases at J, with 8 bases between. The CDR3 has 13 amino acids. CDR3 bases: TGTGCCAGCAGCTTATTAGGCCCCACTGAAGCTTTCTTT. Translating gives CASSLLGPTEAFF.

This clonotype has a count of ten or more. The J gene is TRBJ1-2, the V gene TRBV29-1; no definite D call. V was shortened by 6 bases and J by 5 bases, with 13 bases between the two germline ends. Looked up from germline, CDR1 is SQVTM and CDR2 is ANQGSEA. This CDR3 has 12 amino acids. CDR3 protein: CSVPKAVYGYTF. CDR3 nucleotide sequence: TGCAGCGTACCAAAGGCTGTTTATGGCTACACCTTC.

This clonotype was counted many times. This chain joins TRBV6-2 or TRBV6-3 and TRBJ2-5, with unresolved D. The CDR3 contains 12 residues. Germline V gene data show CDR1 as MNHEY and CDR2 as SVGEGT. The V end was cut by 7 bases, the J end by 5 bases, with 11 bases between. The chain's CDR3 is CASTQLGETQYF. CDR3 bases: TGTGCCAGCACCCAATTGGGGGAGACCCAGTACTTC.

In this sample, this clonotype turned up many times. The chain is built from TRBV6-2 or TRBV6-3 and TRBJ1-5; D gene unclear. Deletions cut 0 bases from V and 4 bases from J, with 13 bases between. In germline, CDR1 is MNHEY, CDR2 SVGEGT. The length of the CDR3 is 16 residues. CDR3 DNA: TGTGCCAGCAGTTACTCCTGGGTCGGGGAGAATCAGCCCCAGCATTTT. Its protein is CASSYSWVGENQPQHF.